This T cell receptor (beta chain) was recorded in a study of blood T cell repertoires in COVID-19. About the research overall: T cells, B-cell-depleted T cells, or PBMCs provided the cDNA or gDNA that served as material.

Seattle's cohort entered during active infection and was followed longitudinally. This CDR3 is built from 15 residues. Looked up from germline, CDR1 is LNHDA and CDR2 is SQIVND (reference sequence). The V gene end was trimmed by 7 bases and the J gene end by 6 bases; junction bases not matched to a gene: 9. Data came from immunoSEQ multiplex PCR; TCRdb stores just in-frame clones and leaves some out. The sample includes about 82,000 clones, around four fifths seen only once; the top ten take around 33%. In this sample, this clone turned up many times. The sample was peripheral blood. The sequence was collected from a man between 60 and 75 years old with COVID-19, enrolled during active disease. This chain connects TRBV19 to TRBJ1-5; 10 bases fit TRBD1. In DNA form, the CDR3 reads TGTGCCAGTACTATTGACAGGGGGCTAAGTCAGCCCCAGCATTTT. This translates into CASTIDRGLSQPQHF.